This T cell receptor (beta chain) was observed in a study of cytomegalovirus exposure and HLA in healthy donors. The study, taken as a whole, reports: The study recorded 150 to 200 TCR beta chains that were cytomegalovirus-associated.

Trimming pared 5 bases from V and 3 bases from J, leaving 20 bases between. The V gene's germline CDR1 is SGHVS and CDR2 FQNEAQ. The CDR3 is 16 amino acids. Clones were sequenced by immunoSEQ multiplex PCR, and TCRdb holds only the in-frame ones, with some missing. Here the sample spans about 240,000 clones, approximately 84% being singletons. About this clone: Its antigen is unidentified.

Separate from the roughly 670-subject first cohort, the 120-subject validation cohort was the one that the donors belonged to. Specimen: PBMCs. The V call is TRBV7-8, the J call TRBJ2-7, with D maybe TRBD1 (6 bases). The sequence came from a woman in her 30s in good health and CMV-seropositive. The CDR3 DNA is TGTGCCAGCAGCGGAAAGGGACATCTAAAGGGCTACGAGCAGTACTTC. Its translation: CASSGKGHLKGYEQYF.